This T cell receptor (beta chain) was identified during a study of cytomegalovirus exposure and HLA in healthy donors. About the study: Of roughly 400 genotyped donors, 81% grouped in the Caucasian-associated ancestry cluster. Overall study results and limits: Productive status was seen about 90% or about 30% of the time for most TCR beta V segments in an earlier analysis. Among donors in an Asian-associated ancestry cluster, a later analysis reportedly found fewer N-insertions than the approximately 700-donor mean.

The PCR used 60 Vbeta and 13 Jbeta primers. The repertoire was sequenced with immunoSEQ multiplex PCR; TCRdb's copy has only in-frame clones and lacks some. Of about 200,000 clones in the sample, more than 65% were seen once. Of note for this clone: Its matching antigen is unknown. Other nucleotide sequences from this sample produce the same CDR3.

CDR1 MNHEY and CDR2 SVGAGI come from the germline V gene. Trimming pared 1 base from V and 2 bases from J, leaving 11 bases between. The CDR3 extends over 15 amino acids. At the time of sampling, donors were nominally healthy, though unrecorded immune exposures were likely. Sequencing was done on a sample of PBMCs. The chain uses TRBV6-5 and TRBJ1-1; D possibly corresponds to TRBD1 (5 bases). This sequence was found in a man aged 50-59 years in good health and CMV-seronegative. CDR3 sequence (DNA): TGTGCCAGCAGTTACTGGGGCGGACGAAACACTGAAGCTTTCTTT. Its protein product is CASSYWGGRNTEAFF.